The clone carrying this T cell receptor (beta chain) has a single count. The sample's treatment: preoperative locoregional IRX-2 cytokine immunotherapy. Samples came from a phase Ib trial of preoperative locoregional IRX-2 cytokine immunotherapy. This specimen comes from a study of preoperative IRX-2 immunotherapy in early breast cancer. V was clipped by 5 bases and J by 3 bases; unmatched bases: 8. CDR3 length equals 15 residues. Per the germline V gene, CDR1 is LNHDA and CDR2 is SQIVND (reference sequence). The repertoire was sequenced with immunoSEQ multiplex PCR; TCRdb's copy has only in-frame clones and lacks some. The sample carries roughly 30,000 clones, around 83% recorded once.

The specimen comprised lymph node tissue, sampled from a patient treated with IRX-2 immunotherapy. The TCR comes from a human donor with breast cancer. The rearrangement joins TRBV19 to TRBJ2-7, with 9 bases aligning to TRBD2. The CDR3 nucleotides are TGTGCCAGTAGTTTAGCTCTAGCGGGATACTACGAGCAGTACTTC. Encoded protein: CASSLALAGYYEQYF.